The 21 T cell receptor beta chains given below trace back to one sample, sequenced in a study of identifying expanded T cells in peripheral blood (dated 2019 in TCRdb). The method behind the library was the immunoSEQ multiplex PCR assay. TCRdb mirrors the immuneACCESS table, restricted to in-frame sequences. Some clones are absent from its copies; in checked studies, under half trace to an unresolved V gene, and the reason for the others is unknown. The sample records fewer than 110,000 clones, around nine tenths of which are singletons. The ten largest account for 17% of the sample. Source material: blood. The receptor set was obtained from a person aged 18 to 75 in good health.

The chain couples TRBV5-1 to TRBJ1-1, with a possible D match to TRBD1 (6 bases). CDR1 is SGHRS and CDR2 is YFSETQ in the germline V gene. CDR3 length: 14 residues. Trimming removed 1 base at V and 3 bases at J, with 10 bases between. The CDR3 sequence is CASSLQGPDTEAFF. The CDR3 nucleotides are TGCGCCAGCAGCTTGCAGGGGCCTGACACTGAAGCTTTCTTT.

The V and J genes are TRBV4-1 and TRBJ1-2; 9 nucleotides agree with TRBD1. The CDR3 spans 16 residues. CDR1 is MGHRA and CDR2 is YSYEKL in the germline V gene. V dropped 0 bases and J dropped 8; count of bases not matched to a gene: 10. The CDR3 sequence is CASSQDPGQGIGGYTF. DNA for the CDR3: TGCGCCAGCAGCCAAGATCCGGGACAGGGTATCGGAGGCTACACCTTC.

The CDR3 coding sequence is TGCGCCAGCAGCGCCGACAGTTTGGGGCCTATGAACACTGAAGCTTTCTTT. Its protein product is CASSADSLGPMNTEAFF. The chain couples TRBV5-1 to TRBJ1-1, with D possibly matching TRBD1 (5 bases). The CDR3 consists of 17 residues. The V and J ends lost 4 bases and 0 bases respectively, with 19 bases between them. Per the germline V gene, CDR1 is SGHRS and CDR2 is YFSETQ. The whole variable domain, filled in from reference TRBV5-1 and TRBJ1-1, reads KAGVTQTPRYLIKTRGQQVTLSCSPISGHRSVSWYQQTPGQGLQFLFEYFSETQRNKGNFPGRFSGRQFSNSRSEMNVSTLELGDSALYLCASSADSLGPMNTEAFFGQGTRLTVV.

The chain is built from TRBV5-6 and TRBJ1-5; D unclear. V lost 7 bases to trimming and J lost 6 bases, with 23 bases between them. In germline, CDR1 is SGHDT, CDR2 YYEEEE. The CDR3 totals 16 residues. CDR3 sequence (DNA): TGTGCCAGCTCCTCACAATCTACTCTAGGCGGTCAGCCCCAGCATTTT. It codes for CASSSQSTLGGQPQHF.

V and J are TRBV4-2 and TRBJ1-5; D gene ambiguous. CDR1 LGHNA and CDR2 YNFKEQ come from the germline V gene. CDR3 length: 15 residues. V was pared by 0 bases and J by 0 bases, with 6 bases between. The CDR3 nucleotides read TGTGCCAGCAGCCAAGATAAGGGTAGCAATCAGCCCCAGCATTTT. Translation: CASSQDKGSNQPQHF.

The gene calls are TRBV7-2 and TRBJ2-5; D not resolved. This CDR3 contains 13 residues. V was cut by 3 bases and J by 2 bases, with 7 bases left in between. CDR1 is SGHTA, CDR2 FQGNSA, per germline. CDR3 in DNA: TGTGCCAGCAGCTTTTCGATACAAGAGACCCAGTACTTC. Residues: CASSFSIQETQYF.

The V gene is TRBV4-1, the J gene TRBJ1-1; tentatively, D is TRBD1 (6 bases). Germline V gene lookup returns CDR1 MGHRA and CDR2 YSYEKL. Trimming stripped 3 bases from V and 8 bases from J, with 13 bases between. The CDR3 loop spans 13 amino acids. The CDR3 here is CASSQDSRAEAFF. The CDR3 region has the DNA TGCGCCAGCAGCCAGGACAGCAGGGCCGAAGCTTTCTTT.

The gene calls are TRBV10-2 and TRBJ2-5; D is ambiguous. The CDR3 is 17 residues long. Germline loops: CDR1 WSHSY, CDR2 SAAADI. V was pared by 2 bases and J by 1 base, with 17 bases between. The CDR3 DNA reads as TGCGCCAGCAGTGAGATGAAGCCCCGAAGGCCCCAAGAGACCCAGTACTTC. It is translated as CASSEMKPRRPQETQYF.

This rearrangement joins TRBV4-2 to TRBJ2-1; maybe TRBD1 (5 bases). The CDR3 length is 12 residues. The germline V and J ends were trimmed by 4 bases and 14 bases, with 15 bases remaining between them. The germline CDR1 and CDR2 sequences are LGHNA and YNFKEQ. The CDR3 spells CASSLGAGAEFF. The CDR3 nucleotides are TGTGCCAGCAGCCTAGGGGCTGGGGCGGAGTTCTTC.

The rearrangement links TRBV6-5 to TRBJ2-7; TRBD2 matches 11 bases. The CDR3 runs to 16 residues. The V gene's germline CDR1 is MNHEY and CDR2 SVGAGI. V lost 4 bases and J lost 2; bases outside the gene matches: 7. CDR3 residues: CASSSPGTSGTYEQYF. DNA of the CDR3: TGTGCCAGCAGTTCCCCCGGGACTAGCGGCACCTACGAGCAGTACTTC.

The V gene is TRBV19, the J gene TRBJ1-4; D is uncertain. The V end lost 3 bases, the J end lost 0 bases, and 14 bases lay between the germline ends. In germline, CDR1 is LNHDA, CDR2 SQIVND (reference sequence). The CDR3 is 17 amino acids. The CDR3 sequence: CASSIWSGIATNEKLFF. CDR3 in DNA: TGTGCCAGTAGTATTTGGTCGGGAATCGCAACTAATGAAAAACTGTTTTTT. Looking up the rest from reference TRBV19 and TRBJ1-4 gives the full variable domain: DGGITQSPKYLFRKEGQNVTLSCEQNLNHDAMYWYRQDPGQGLRLIYYSQIVNDFQKGDIAEGYSVSREKKESFPLTVTSAQKNPTAFYLCASSIWSGIATNEKLFFGSGTQLSVL.

V and J are TRBV7-2 and TRBJ2-3; TRBD2 aligns across 7 bases. CDR1 is SGHTA and CDR2 is FQGNSA in the germline V gene. V lost 6 bases to trimming and J lost 9 bases; unmatched junction nucleotides: 3. The CDR3 extends over 11 amino acids. CDR3 bases: TGTGCCAGCAGGTCGGGGGGAACGCAGTATTTT. It encodes CASRSGGTQYF.

V and J are TRBV5-4 and TRBJ2-7, with TRBD1 matching over 8 bases. There are 14 residues in the CDR3. V gave up 1 base and J gave up 3 bases; unmatched junction bases: 3. CDR1 is SGHNT, CDR2 YYREEE, per germline (reference sequence). The CDR3: CASSLSTGDYEQYF. CDR3 bases: TGTGCCAGCAGCTTGTCGACAGGGGACTACGAGCAGTACTTC.

The chain couples TRBV7-9 to TRBJ2-7; D ambiguous. Trimming pared 4 bases from V and 2 bases from J, leaving 15 bases between. This CDR3 region has 15 residues. Per germline, CDR1 SEHNR and CDR2 FQNEAQ (reference sequence). CDR3 DNA: TGTGCCAGCAGCTCCCGGACGGTAACGACCTACGAGCAGTACTTC. Protein product: CASSSRTVTTYEQYF.

This clone is a singleton in its sample. One end of the junction does not line up with germline, which may come from a read error. V usage is TRBV5-1 and J usage is TRBJ2-7; D uncertain. CDR1 and CDR2 (germline): SGHRS, YFSETQ. The CDR3 spans 12 residues. CDR3 sequence reads: CASSLQGYEQCF. DNA for the CDR3: TGCGCCAGCAGCTTGCAAGGTTACGAGCAGTGCTTC.

This clone turned up a few times. This sequence joins TRBV5-1 and TRBJ1-1; tentatively, D is TRBD1 (6 bases). There are 13 residues in the CDR3. V lost 7 bases and J lost 1, with 11 bases in between. CDR1 and CDR2 from the germline V gene are SGHRS and YFSETQ. CDR3 amino acids: CASLGQPNTEAFF. CDR3 coding DNA: TGCGCCAGCCTAGGACAGCCGAACACTGAAGCTTTCTTT.

The V gene is TRBV18, the J gene TRBJ2-3; 10 nucleotides agree with TRBD1. Per the germline V gene, CDR1 is KGHSH and CDR2 is LQKENI. J gave up 5 bases and V 3 bases, and 8 bases lay outside the gene matches. CDR3 length equals 16 residues. The CDR3 here is CASSPRGQGTVDTQYF. CDR3 in DNA: TGTGCCAGCTCACCGCGGGGACAGGGGACCGTAGATACGCAGTATTTT. The full variable domain, with the rest looked up from reference TRBV18 and TRBJ2-3, is NAGVMQNPRHLVRRRGQEARLRCSPMKGHSHVYWYRQLPEEGLKFMVYLQKENIIDESGMPKERFSAEFPKEGPSILRIQQVVRGDSAAYFCASSPRGQGTVDTQYFGPGTRLTVL.

This chain links TRBV11-2 with TRBJ2-1, with D hard to call. Germline-derived CDR1 and CDR2 are SGHAT and FQNNGV. V was clipped by 8 bases and J by 2 bases, with 10 bases between them. This CDR3 is built from 13 residues. The CDR3: CASRRSAYNEQFF. In nucleotides, the CDR3 is TGTGCCAGCCGGAGATCAGCCTACAATGAGCAGTTCTTC.

The chain couples TRBV7-2 to TRBJ2-2; no reliable D call. This CDR3 contains 14 residues. Germline lookup yields CDR1 SGHTA and CDR2 FQGNSA. Between the trimmed V and J ends, which lost 0 bases and 2 bases, there was a span of 4 bases. In nucleotides, the CDR3 is TGTGCCAGCAGCTTAGCTTCAAACACCGGGGAGCTGTTTTTT. It is translated as CASSLASNTGELFF.

On this clone: At one of its ends the junction is not consistent with the germline gene, which may arise from a read error. The chain employs TRBV7-8 and TRBJ2-3; D uncertain. This CDR3 region has 13 residues. Germline V CDR1 and CDR2: SGHVS, FQNEAQ. For the CDR3, the DNA is TGTGCCAGCAGCTACCGACTGGCAGAAACGCAGTATTTT. Its protein is CASSYRLAETQYF.

The chain combines TRBV5-6 with TRBJ2-5; TRBD1 matches at 8 bases. Trimming removed 0 bases from V and 4 bases from J; junction bases left unmatched: 2. Germline V CDR1 and CDR2: SGHDT, YYEEEE. This CDR3 contains 14 residues. The CDR3, as DNA: TGTGCCAGCAGCTTGGGGCAGGGGGCAGAGACCCAGTACTTC. Amino acids: CASSLGQGAETQYF.